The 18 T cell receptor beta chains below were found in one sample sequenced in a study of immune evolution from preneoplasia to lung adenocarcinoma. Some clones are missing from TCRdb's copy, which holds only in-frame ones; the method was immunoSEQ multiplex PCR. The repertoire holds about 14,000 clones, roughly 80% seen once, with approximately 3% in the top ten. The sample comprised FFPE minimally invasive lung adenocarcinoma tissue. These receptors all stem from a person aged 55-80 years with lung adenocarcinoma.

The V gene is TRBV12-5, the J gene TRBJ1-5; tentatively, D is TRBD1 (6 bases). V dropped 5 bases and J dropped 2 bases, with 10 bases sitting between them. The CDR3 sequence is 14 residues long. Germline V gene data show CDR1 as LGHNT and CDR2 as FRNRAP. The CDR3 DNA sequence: TGTGCTAGTGGTCCGGACAGCCGCAATCAGCCCCAGCATTTT. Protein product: CASGPDSRNQPQHF.

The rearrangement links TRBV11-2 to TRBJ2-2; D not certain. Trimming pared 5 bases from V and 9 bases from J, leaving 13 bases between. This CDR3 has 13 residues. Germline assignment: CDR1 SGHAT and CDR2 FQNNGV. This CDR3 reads CASSIYGSRELFF. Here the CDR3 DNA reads TGTGCCAGCAGCATATACGGTTCCCGGGAGCTGTTTTTT.

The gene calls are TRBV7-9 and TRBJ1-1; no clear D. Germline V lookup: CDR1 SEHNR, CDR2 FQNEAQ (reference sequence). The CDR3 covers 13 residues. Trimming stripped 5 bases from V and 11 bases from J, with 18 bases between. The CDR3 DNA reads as TGTGCCAGCAGCCTACCTGCTTCTGGTCGGGCTTTCTTT. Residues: CASSLPASGRAFF. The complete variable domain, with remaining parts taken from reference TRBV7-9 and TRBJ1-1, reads DTGVSQNPRHKITKRGQNVTFRCDPISEHNRLYWYRQTLGQGPEFLTYFQNEAQLEKSRLLSDRFSAERPKGSFSTLEIQRTEQGDSAMYLCASSLPASGRAFFGQGTRLTVV.

CDR3 sequence reads: CASSYGQGTYTF. The DNA for the CDR3 is TGTGCCAGCAGTTACGGACAGGGGACCTACACCTTC. The V call is TRBV6-5, the J call TRBJ1-2; 9 bases fit TRBD1. The germline gives CDR1 MNHEY, CDR2 SVGAGI. This CDR3 contains 12 residues. V gave up 2 bases and J gave up 10 bases; unmatched junction bases: 2.

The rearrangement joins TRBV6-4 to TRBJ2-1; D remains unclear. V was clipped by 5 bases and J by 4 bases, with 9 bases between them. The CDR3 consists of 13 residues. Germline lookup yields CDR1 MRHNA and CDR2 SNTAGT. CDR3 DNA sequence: TGTGCCAGCAGTCTGGACCCTTACAATGAGCAGTTCTTC. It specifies CASSLDPYNEQFF.

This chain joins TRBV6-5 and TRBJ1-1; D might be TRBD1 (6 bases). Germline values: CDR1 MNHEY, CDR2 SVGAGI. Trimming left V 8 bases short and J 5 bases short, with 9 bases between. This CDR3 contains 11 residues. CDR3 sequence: CASARGTEAFF. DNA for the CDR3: TGTGCCAGCGCAAGGGGGACTGAAGCTTTCTTT.

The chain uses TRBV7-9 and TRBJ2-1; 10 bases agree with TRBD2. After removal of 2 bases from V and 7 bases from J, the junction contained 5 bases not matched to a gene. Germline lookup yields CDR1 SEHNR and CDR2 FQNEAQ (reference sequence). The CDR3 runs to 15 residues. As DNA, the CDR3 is TGTGCCAGCAGCTTACCAGCGGGAGGGGGAAATGAGCAGTTCTTC. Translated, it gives CASSLPAGGGNEQFF. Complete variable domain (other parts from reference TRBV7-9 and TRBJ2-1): DTGVSQNPRHKITKRGQNVTFRCDPISEHNRLYWYRQTLGQGPEFLTYFQNEAQLEKSRLLSDRFSAERPKGSFSTLEIQRTEQGDSAMYLCASSLPAGGGNEQFFGPGTRLTVL.

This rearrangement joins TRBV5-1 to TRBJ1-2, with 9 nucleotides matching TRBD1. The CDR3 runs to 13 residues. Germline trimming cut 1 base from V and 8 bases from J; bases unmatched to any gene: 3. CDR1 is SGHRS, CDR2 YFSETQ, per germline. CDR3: CASSLWDREGYTF. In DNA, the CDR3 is TGCGCCAGCAGCTTGTGGGACAGGGAAGGCTACACCTTC.

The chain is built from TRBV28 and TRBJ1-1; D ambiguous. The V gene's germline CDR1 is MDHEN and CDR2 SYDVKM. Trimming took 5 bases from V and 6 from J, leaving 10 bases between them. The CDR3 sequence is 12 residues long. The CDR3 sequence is CASSNLDPEAFF. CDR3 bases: TGTGCCAGCAGTAACCTTGATCCTGAAGCTTTCTTT.

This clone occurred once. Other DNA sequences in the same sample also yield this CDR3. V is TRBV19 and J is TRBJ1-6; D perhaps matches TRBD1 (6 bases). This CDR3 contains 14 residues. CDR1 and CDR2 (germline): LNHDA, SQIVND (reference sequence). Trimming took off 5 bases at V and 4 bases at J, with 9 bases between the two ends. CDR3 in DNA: TGTGCCAGTAGTTCGGGACAATATAATTCACCCCTCCACTTT. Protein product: CASSSGQYNSPLHF. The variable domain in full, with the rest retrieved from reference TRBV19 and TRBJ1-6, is DGGITQSPKYLFRKEGQNVTLSCEQNLNHDAMYWYRQDPGQGLRLIYYSQIVNDFQKGDIAEGYSVSREKKESFPLTVTSAQKNPTAFYLCASSSGQYNSPLHFGNGTRLTVT.

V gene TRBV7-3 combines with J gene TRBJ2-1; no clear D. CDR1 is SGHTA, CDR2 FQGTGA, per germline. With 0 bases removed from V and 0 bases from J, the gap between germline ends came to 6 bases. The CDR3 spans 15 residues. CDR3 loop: CASSLTMSSYNEQFF. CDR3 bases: TGTGCCAGCAGCTTAACCATGAGCTCCTACAATGAGCAGTTCTTC.

The CDR3 coding sequence is TGTGCCAGCACGCCAACCTTCAGAACCCGCTCTGGAAACACCATATATTTT. Translating gives CASTPTFRTRSGNTIYF. This chain connects TRBV27 to TRBJ1-3; no reliable D call. This CDR3 contains 17 residues. Trimming left V 7 bases short and J 0 bases short, with 19 bases between. Germline assignment: CDR1 MNHEY and CDR2 SMNVEV (reference sequence).

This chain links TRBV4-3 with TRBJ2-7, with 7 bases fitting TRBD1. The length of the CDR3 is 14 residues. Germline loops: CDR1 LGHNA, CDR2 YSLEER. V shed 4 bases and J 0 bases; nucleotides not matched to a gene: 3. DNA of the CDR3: TGCGCCAGCAGCCCCACAGGGGTCTCCTACGAGCAGTACTTC. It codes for CASSPTGVSYEQYF.

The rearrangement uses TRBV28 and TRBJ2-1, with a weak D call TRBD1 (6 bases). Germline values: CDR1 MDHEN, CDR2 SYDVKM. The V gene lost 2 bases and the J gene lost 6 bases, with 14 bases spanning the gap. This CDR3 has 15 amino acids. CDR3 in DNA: TGTGCCAGCAGTTTAGCAGGGGCAGTACTCAATGAGCAGTTCTTC. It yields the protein CASSLAGAVLNEQFF.

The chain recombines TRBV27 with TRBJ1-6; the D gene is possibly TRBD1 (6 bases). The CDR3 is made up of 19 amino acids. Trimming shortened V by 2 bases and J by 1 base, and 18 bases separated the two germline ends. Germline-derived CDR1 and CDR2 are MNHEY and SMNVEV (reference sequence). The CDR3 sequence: CASSLVSGQSGSYNSPLHF. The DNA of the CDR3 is TGTGCCAGCAGTTTAGTTTCAGGACAGAGCGGGTCCTATAATTCACCCCTCCACTTT.

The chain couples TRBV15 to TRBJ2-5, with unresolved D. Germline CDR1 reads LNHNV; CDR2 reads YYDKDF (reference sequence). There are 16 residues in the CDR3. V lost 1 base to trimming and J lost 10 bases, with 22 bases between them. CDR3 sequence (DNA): TGTGCCACCAGCAGAGCGAACCGGCCCGTCGGGTGGGGCCAGTACTTC. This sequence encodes CATSRANRPVGWGQYF.

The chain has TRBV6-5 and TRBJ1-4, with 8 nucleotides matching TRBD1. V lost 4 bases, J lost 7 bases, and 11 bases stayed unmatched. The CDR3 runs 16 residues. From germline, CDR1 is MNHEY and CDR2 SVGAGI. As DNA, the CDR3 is TGTGCCAGCAGTTTCTACCGGGGGACAGGACCTGAAAAACTGTTTTTT. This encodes CASSFYRGTGPEKLFF.

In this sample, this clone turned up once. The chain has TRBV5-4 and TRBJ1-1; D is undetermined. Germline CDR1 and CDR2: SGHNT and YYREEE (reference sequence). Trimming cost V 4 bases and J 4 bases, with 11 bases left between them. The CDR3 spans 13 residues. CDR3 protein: CASSRLDVTEAFF. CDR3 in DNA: TGTGCCAGCAGCCGCCTTGATGTCACTGAAGCTTTCTTT.